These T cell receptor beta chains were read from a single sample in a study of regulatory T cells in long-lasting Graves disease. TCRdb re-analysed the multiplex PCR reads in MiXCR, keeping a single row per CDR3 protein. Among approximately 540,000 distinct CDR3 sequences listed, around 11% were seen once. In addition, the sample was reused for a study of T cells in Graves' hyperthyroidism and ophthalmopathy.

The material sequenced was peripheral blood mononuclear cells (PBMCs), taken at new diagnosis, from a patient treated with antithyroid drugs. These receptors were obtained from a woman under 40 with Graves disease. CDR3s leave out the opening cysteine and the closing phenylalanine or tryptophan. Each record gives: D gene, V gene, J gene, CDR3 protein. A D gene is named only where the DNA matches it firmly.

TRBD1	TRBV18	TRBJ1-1	ASSPPGTGAPNTEAF
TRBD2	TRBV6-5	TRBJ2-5	ASSYMPGLAGETQY
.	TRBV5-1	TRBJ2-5	ASNRQAGLQETQY
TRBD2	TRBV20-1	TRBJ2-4	SARVSVKTSGRGEVVKNIQY
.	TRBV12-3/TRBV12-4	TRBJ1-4	ASRGRTTNEKLF
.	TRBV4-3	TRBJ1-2	ASSQDYPQGGGYT
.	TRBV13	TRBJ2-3	ASSLVGRGTSTDTQY
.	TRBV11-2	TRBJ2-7	ASSPIARTRNYEQY
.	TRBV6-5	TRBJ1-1	ASSYGRQNTEAF
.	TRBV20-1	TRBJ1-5	SASRGANSNQPQH
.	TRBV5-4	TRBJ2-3	ASSFRGARAVGTDTQY
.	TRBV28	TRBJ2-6	ASSLLSSGANVLT
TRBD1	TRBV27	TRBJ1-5	ASSLGQGSDQPQH
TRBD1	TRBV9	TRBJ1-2	ASSAHTGTGYGYT
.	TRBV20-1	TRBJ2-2	SARALDNTGELF
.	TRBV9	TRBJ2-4	ASSVEGGRGNIQY
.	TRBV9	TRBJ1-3	ASSPTQLFSGNTIY
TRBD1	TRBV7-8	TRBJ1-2	ASSLAGGTGNYGYT
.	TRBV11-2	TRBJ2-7	ASSLVSGFSYEQY
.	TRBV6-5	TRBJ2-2	ASSWGANTGELF
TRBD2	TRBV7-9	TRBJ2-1	ASSPPLRLAGGPGSVEQF
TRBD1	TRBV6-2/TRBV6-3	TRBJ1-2	ASSSDRGSNYGYT
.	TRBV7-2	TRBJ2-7	ASSFRPGAEQY